The rows below give T cell receptor beta chains drawn from one sample of a study of T-cell memory formation after mild COVID-19. TCRdb independently ran MiXCR on the 5' RACE reads; one entry per CDR3 protein. The sample has 580,000 or so distinct CDR3 sequences, roughly 17% seen once. Sample: PBMCs or a T cell subset sorted from them (not recorded which). All receptors derive from an adult woman who had mild COVID-19 (a few samples of this study predate the infection). Cell type and time point are not known. Each CDR3 is given with its conserved first and last residue. The D gene is left open where the match is weak. Only some rows state a clone size, as once, few, many or a class for expanded clones.

d_gene	j_gene	abundance	v_gene	CDR3aa	CDR3nt
TRBD1	TRBJ1-1	NA	TRBV9	CASSVGQLPDTEAFF	TGTGCCAGCAGCGTGGGACAGCTCCCGGACACTGAAGCTTTCTTT
NA	TRBJ1-1	NA	TRBV29-1	CSVEYDWDIYTEAFF	TGCAGCGTTGAATACGATTGGGACATTTACACTGAAGCTTTCTTT
TRBD1	TRBJ1-2	NA	TRBV12-3/TRBV12-4	CASSLGGGQPYGYTF	TGTGCCAGCAGTTTAGGCGGGGGACAGCCCTATGGCTACACCTTC
TRBD2	TRBJ2-3	many	TRBV12-3/TRBV12-4	CASSSGLASSTDTQYF	TGTGCCAGCAGTTCGGGACTAGCGTCTAGCACAGATACGCAGTATTTT
TRBD2	TRBJ2-3	NA	TRBV4-1	CASSQVSGTPDTQYF	TGCGCCAGCAGCCAAGTGAGCGGGACCCCCGATACGCAGTATTTT
NA	TRBJ2-7	few	TRBV15	CATSRGQIYEQYF	TGTGCCACCAGCAGAGGACAGATCTACGAGCAGTACTTC
NA	TRBJ2-5	NA	TRBV12-3/TRBV12-4	CASSPLGLVSETQYF	TGTGCCAGCAGTCCCCTTGGGTTAGTTAGTGAGACCCAGTACTTC
NA	TRBJ1-2	NA	TRBV3-1	CASSPTGAANYGYTF	TGTGCCAGCAGCCCAACAGGAGCAGCTAACTATGGCTACACCTTC
TRBD2	TRBJ2-1	few	TRBV6-2/TRBV6-3	CASSSLRTRGHNEQFF	TGTGCCAGCAGTTCCCTCCGGACTAGGGGCCACAATGAGCAGTTCTTC
NA	TRBJ1-1	NA	TRBV5-1	CASSWREANTEAFF	TGCGCCAGCAGCTGGAGGGAGGCGAACACTGAAGCTTTCTTT
TRBD1	TRBJ1-4	NA	TRBV24-1	CATSDIGTGYEKLFF	TGTGCCACCAGTGACATCGGGACAGGGTATGAAAAACTGTTTTTT
NA	TRBJ1-1	few	TRBV5-1	CASSLGTAEGEAFF	TGCGCCAGCAGCTTGGGGACTGCCGAGGGTGAAGCTTTCTTT
TRBD1	TRBJ1-2	NA	TRBV28	CASSSGQGTYGYTF	TGTGCCAGCAGTTCGGGACAGGGGACCTATGGCTACACCTTC
NA	TRBJ1-5	NA	TRBV29-1	CSVRTGNDQPQHF	TGCAGCGTTCGGACCGGGAACGATCAGCCCCAGCATTTT
NA	TRBJ2-7	NA	TRBV7-8	CASSLRTDRPAYEQYF	TGTGCCAGCAGCTTAAGGACTGACAGGCCGGCCTACGAGCAGTACTTC
NA	TRBJ2-1	NA	TRBV24-1	CATSTEFDEQFF	TGTGCCACCAGCACAGAGTTCGATGAGCAGTTCTTC
TRBD2	TRBJ2-1	few	TRBV4-3	CASSQNGLASGSNEQFF	TGCGCCAGCAGCCAAAACGGACTAGCGTCGGGAAGCAATGAGCAGTTCTTC
NA	TRBJ2-1	NA	TRBV24-1	CATSVWGSNEQFF	TGTGCCACCAGTGTTTGGGGGAGCAATGAGCAGTTCTTC
NA	TRBJ2-3	NA	TRBV5-6	CASSRGPDTQYF	TGTGCCAGCAGCCGGGGTCCAGATACGCAGTATTTT
TRBD1	TRBJ2-7	many	TRBV11-1	CASSSPTGEIGYEQYF	TGTGCCAGCAGCTCGCCAACAGGGGAAATAGGCTACGAGCAGTACTTC
NA	TRBJ2-7	few	TRBV18	CASSPQNGEMLYEQYF	TGTGCCAGCTCACCCCAGAACGGCGAAATGCTCTACGAGCAGTACTTC
NA	TRBJ2-7	NA	TRBV15	CATSRMDVHEQYF	TGTGCCACCAGCAGGATGGACGTCCACGAGCAGTACTTC
NA	TRBJ1-1	NA	TRBV20-1	CSAGITGINTEAFF	TGCAGTGCCGGCATTACAGGAATTAACACTGAAGCTTTCTTT
NA	TRBJ1-6	NA	TRBV6-2/TRBV6-3	CASRPRPAPYNSPLHF	TGTGCCAGCAGACCACGGCCAGCACCATATAATTCACCCCTCCACTTT
NA	TRBJ1-2	NA	TRBV6-5	CASSSHGLGAGGYTF	TGTGCCAGCAGTTCCCACGGTTTAGGGGCTGGTGGCTACACCTTC
NA	TRBJ2-7	NA	TRBV4-2	CASSQDRTETYEQYF	TGTGCCAGCAGCCAAGATAGGACAGAAACCTACGAGCAGTACTTC
NA	TRBJ2-3	NA	TRBV7-2	CASSPGSVGDTQYF	TGTGCCAGCAGCCCAGGCAGCGTAGGGGATACGCAGTATTTT
TRBD1	TRBJ2-7	many	TRBV7-2	CASSPATGQNEQYF	TGTGCCAGCAGCCCCGCGACAGGGCAAAACGAGCAGTACTTC
NA	TRBJ2-1	NA	TRBV20-1	CSATDGGNEQFF	TGCAGTGCAACCGACGGAGGCAATGAGCAGTTCTTC
NA	TRBJ1-2	few	TRBV7-2	CASRPGSHGYTF	TGTGCCAGCAGGCCCGGTTCCCACGGCTACACCTTC
NA	TRBJ1-6	few	TRBV12-3/TRBV12-4	CASSLQSSYNSPLHF	TGTGCCAGCAGTTTGCAGAGCTCCTATAATTCACCCCTCCACTTT
TRBD2	TRBJ2-3	NA	TRBV12-3/TRBV12-4	CASSPVRLAGTTDTQYF	TGTGCCAGCAGTCCAGTCCGACTAGCGGGCACCACAGATACGCAGTATTTT
NA	TRBJ2-3	NA	TRBV29-1	CSVEAGVRDTQYF	TGCAGCGTTGAGGCAGGGGTTCGGGATACGCAGTATTTT
NA	TRBJ1-3	NA	TRBV7-9	CASSPGIWTAIDF	TGTGCCAGCAGCCCGGGAATTTGGACAGCCATAGATTTT
TRBD1	TRBJ2-1	NA	TRBV18	CASSPVGQGNEQFF	TGTGCCAGCTCACCAGTAGGACAGGGGAATGAGCAGTTCTTC
TRBD2	TRBJ2-5	NA	TRBV19	CASSPARGGRETQYF	TGTGCCAGTAGTCCCGCGCGGGGGGGCAGAGAGACCCAGTACTTC
NA	TRBJ2-7	few	TRBV25-1	CASSELGEYEQYF	TGTGCCAGCAGTGAATTGGGGGAGTACGAGCAGTACTTC
TRBD1	TRBJ1-1	NA	TRBV18	CASSPEQGVNTEAFF	TGTGCCAGCTCACCGGAACAGGGGGTGAACACTGAAGCTTTCTTT
NA	TRBJ1-1	few	TRBV12-3/TRBV12-4	CASRPGGGRVTGTEAFF	TGTGCCAGCAGACCGGGAGGTGGTAGGGTGACAGGCACTGAAGCTTTCTTT
NA	TRBJ2-1	NA	TRBV20-1	CSARPGEEQFF	TGCAGTGCTAGACCAGGGGAAGAGCAGTTCTTC
NA	TRBJ1-3	NA	TRBV20-1	CSATARVSGNTIYF	TGCAGTGCTACCGCCAGAGTCTCTGGAAACACCATATATTTT
NA	TRBJ2-5	NA	TRBV5-1	CASSLDGGLRETQYF	TGCGCCAGCAGCTTGGACGGGGGCTTAAGGGAGACCCAGTACTTC
NA	TRBJ1-3	many	TRBV6-6	CASRGGNTIYF	TGTGCCAGCCGGGGTGGAAACACCATATATTTT
NA	TRBJ2-3	few	TRBV2	CASTPGRIEDTQYF	TGTGCCAGCACCCCCGGAAGGATTGAAGATACGCAGTATTTT
TRBD1	TRBJ1-2	NA	TRBV27	CASGTGYYGYTF	TGTGCCAGCGGGACAGGTTACTATGGCTACACCTTC
NA	TRBJ1-2	NA	TRBV27	CASSQRADANYGYTF	TGTGCCAGCAGTCAAAGGGCAGATGCTAACTATGGCTACACCTTC
TRBD1	TRBJ2-3	NA	TRBV5-1	CASSLRTGWGTDTQYF	TGCGCCAGCAGCCTGAGGACAGGGTGGGGCACAGATACGCAGTATTTT
NA	TRBJ1-2	few	TRBV7-9	CASSAQPGTGTLPSF	TGTGCCAGCAGCGCTCAACCCGGGACGGGGACCCTTCCTAGCTTC
NA	TRBJ2-5	few	TRBV12-5	CASGPGTLEYQETQYF	TGTGCTAGTGGTCCGGGGACACTAGAGTACCAAGAGACCCAGTACTTC
TRBD1	TRBJ1-2	once	TRBV19	CASSRQGEGYTF	TGTGCCAGTAGCAGACAGGGGGAAGGCTACACCTTC
NA	TRBJ2-3	few	TRBV5-1	CASSFSPEADTQYF	TGCGCCAGCAGCTTTAGCCCGGAGGCGGATACGCAGTATTTT
NA	TRBJ1-6	few	TRBV5-1	CASSLETGFGESPLHF	TGCGCCAGCAGCTTGGAGACCGGTTTCGGAGAGTCACCCCTCCACTTT
NA	TRBJ2-5	few	TRBV28	CASSLSETVQETQYF	TGTGCCAGCAGTTTGTCCGAGACAGTTCAAGAGACCCAGTACTTC
NA	TRBJ2-3	few	TRBV7-6	CASSSEMGDTQYF	TGTGCCAGCAGCTCGGAAATGGGGGATACGCAGTATTTT